The clone carrying this T cell receptor (beta chain) came up many times. Its matching antigen is unknown. This specimen comes from a study of identical twins. Template switching introduced a universal primer site, and the cDNA bore unique molecular identifiers. TCRdb re-called the 5' RACE reads with MiXCR, one entry per CDR3 protein. The sample has 420,000 or so distinct CDR3 sequences; approximately 17% are singletons. This CDR3 spans 13 amino acids. The V and J ends lost 1 base and 3 bases respectively, with 4 bases between them. The V gene's germline CDR1 is MNHEY and CDR2 SMNVEV (reference sequence). General observations from the study: Out-of-frame alpha sequences shared by twins showed excess low generation probability. Conclusions were based on cross-sectional statistical analysis, without following the same donors.

The chain links TRBV27 to TRBJ2-1, with D unresolved. This clonotype originated in a man aged 50 to 60 in good health. What was sequenced was naive T cells sorted from blood. The CDR3 nucleotides read TGTGCCAGCAGTTTATGGAGCTACAATGAGCAGTTCTTC. Translation gives CASSLWSYNEQFF.